The 12 T cell receptor beta chains presented below share a single source sample, sequenced in a study of CD8+ T cells in alopecia areata. Sequencing templates came from extracted RNA that was reverse transcribed into cDNA. Using immunoSEQ multiplex PCR, the repertoire was profiled, and TCRdb retains in-frame clones only, with some absent. The table includes under 300,000 clones, roughly two thirds detected once. The source was CD4+ T cells sorted from blood, collected at week 0. These receptors were taken from a human donor with alopecia areata.

For the CDR3, the DNA is TGTGCCAGCTCACCATTACCAGGGCACTCCTACGAGCAGTACTTC. It translates to CASSPLPGHSYEQYF. This chain connects TRBV18 to TRBJ2-7; TRBD1 is a possible D gene (5 bases). Trimming removed 2 bases from V and 0 bases from J, with 11 bases in between. Looked up from germline, CDR1 is KGHSH and CDR2 is LQKENI. This CDR3 has 15 residues.

V is TRBV30 and J is TRBJ1-6; TRBD1 aligns across 8 bases. This CDR3 is built from 15 residues. Germline V CDR1 and CDR2: GTSNPN, SVGIG (reference sequence). V gave up 3 bases and J gave up 10 bases; unmatched junction bases: 11. The CDR3 nucleotides read TGTGCCTGGAGGCAACGACAGGGGAGGCGATCACCCCTCCACTTT. Translated, it gives CAWRQRQGRRSPLHF.

CDR3 in amino acids: CASSVGLNQPQHF. For the CDR3, the DNA is TGTGCCAGCAGCGTAGGGCTAAATCAGCCCCAGCATTTT. The rearrangement joins TRBV9 to TRBJ1-5; D is undetermined. The germline gives CDR1 SGDLS, CDR2 YYNGEE. The CDR3 totals 13 residues. The germline V and J ends were trimmed by 0 bases and 4 bases, with 5 bases remaining between them.

The genes are TRBV5-6 and TRBJ2-7, with TRBD2 matching over 14 bases. The CDR3 has 13 residues. Germline V gene lookup returns CDR1 SGHDT and CDR2 YYEEEE. Trimming at V came to 4 bases and at J to 12 bases, leaving 6 bases not matched to a gene. The CDR3 reads CASSPGLAGVRYF. For the CDR3, the DNA is TGTGCCAGCAGCCCGGGACTAGCGGGGGTGCGGTACTTC.

This clone occurred a few times. This chain links TRBV29-1 with TRBJ2-3; 8 nucleotides match TRBD1. Germline V gene lookup returns CDR1 SQVTM and CDR2 ANQGSEA. The CDR3 consists of 13 residues. After removal of 7 bases from V and 5 bases from J, the junction contained 8 bases not matched to a gene. The CDR3 DNA reads TGCAGCGCTGACTGGACAGGGAGAGATACGCAGTATTTT. This translates into CSADWTGRDTQYF.

CDR3 region: CAWSGRGNEQFF. For the CDR3, the DNA is TGTGCCTGGAGCGGTAGGGGCAATGAGCAGTTCTTC. V usage is TRBV30 and J usage is TRBJ2-1, with D possibly TRBD1 on 5 matching bases. The V end was cut by 3 bases, the J end by 6 bases, with 9 bases between. CDR3 length: 12 amino acids. Germline V CDR1 and CDR2: GTSNPN, SVGIG (reference sequence).

This rearrangement joins TRBV30 to TRBJ1-3; 7 positions agree with TRBD1. V lost 1 base and J lost 0; bases outside the gene matches: 9. CDR3 length equals 17 residues. Germline CDR1 and CDR2: GTSNPN and SVGIG (reference sequence). CDR3 amino acids: CAWSAKGQTSSGNTIYF. CDR3 nucleotides: TGTGCCTGGAGTGCCAAGGGACAGACTAGCTCTGGAAACACCATATATTTT.

The chain carries TRBV12-5 and TRBJ2-4; the match to TRBD2 covers 7 bases. The length of the CDR3 is 13 residues. V shed 3 bases, J shed 8 bases, and the junction held 4 bases outside the gene matches. CDR1 is LGHNT and CDR2 is FRNRAP in the germline V gene. This chain's CDR3 is CASGFSGGDIQYF. The CDR3 bases are TGTGCTAGTGGTTTCTCGGGGGGAGACATTCAGTACTTC.

The chain joins TRBV30 to TRBJ1-2; TRBD1 matches at 8 bases. V lost 3 bases to trimming and J lost 8 bases; unmatched junction nucleotides: 8. The CDR3 totals 13 residues. From germline, CDR1 is GTSNPN and CDR2 SVGIG (reference sequence). The CDR3 bases are TGTGCCTGGAGAGGCAGGGGGCTTAACGGCTACACCTTC. Translated: CAWRGRGLNGYTF.

The rearrangement joins TRBV7-2 to TRBJ2-7, with 10 bases that match TRBD2. V trimming: 7 bases; J trimming: 6 bases; junction bases outside the gene matches: 9. This CDR3 contains 14 residues. Germline values: CDR1 SGHTA, CDR2 FQGNSA. The CDR3 DNA is TGTGCCAGCAACATAGCGGGGGGACCCCCCGAGCAGTACTTC. It is translated as CASNIAGGPPEQYF.

The chain has TRBV21-1 and TRBJ2-5; TRBD2 was called by the table and not checked on the DNA. TRBV21-1 is a listed pseudogene. The CDR3 covers 14 residues. The DNA of the CDR3 is TGTGCCAGCAGCAACGCGGGGTACCAAGAGACCCAGTACTTC. Encoded protein: CASSNAGYQETQYF.

The CDR3 sequence is CAWSGTYEQFF. As DNA, the CDR3 is TGTGCCTGGAGTGGGACTTATGAGCAGTTCTTC. The rearrangement uses TRBV30 and TRBJ2-1; perhaps TRBD2 as D (5 bases). This CDR3 has 11 amino acids. The V end was cut by 1 base, the J end by 8 bases, with 6 bases between. Germline V CDR1 and CDR2: GTSNPN, SVGIG (reference sequence).